These 4 T cell receptor beta chains came from one sample sequenced in a study of blood T cell repertoires in COVID-19. The data were produced by immunoSEQ multiplex PCR, yet TCRdb's version contains in-frame clones alone and is incomplete. Altogether some 98,000 clones are present, 80% being singletons, with the ten largest covering 15% to 20%. The source material was peripheral blood. Every receptor here comes from a human donor in a cohort sampled during active COVID-19.

The genes are TRBV6-7 and TRBJ1-3; possible D gene TRBD1, 6 bases. TRBV6-7 is sorted into the ORF group, with uncertain function. The V end was cut by 4 bases, the J end by 7 bases, with 20 bases between. This CDR3 spans 16 amino acids. CDR3 sequence reads: CASSCEGQCPWNTIYF. The CDR3 nucleotides are TGTGCCAGCAGTTGCGAAGGACAGTGTCCTTGGAACACCATATATTTT.

With respect to this clone: This sample also contains other DNA sequences that code for the same CDR3. The chain is built from TRBV30 and TRBJ1-2, with D uncertain. V lost 5 bases, J lost 1 base, and 8 bases lay in between. The CDR3 length is 12 residues. Germline V gives CDR1 GTSNPN, CDR2 SVGIG (reference sequence). The CDR3 protein is CAWSQVNYGYTF. CDR3 sequence (DNA): TGTGCCTGGTCTCAGGTTAACTATGGCTACACCTTC.

This clone was counted only a few times. The chain links TRBV7-9 to TRBJ2-2; the D gene is possibly TRBD1 (6 bases). Between the trimmed V and J ends, which lost 5 bases and 1 base, there was a span of 8 bases. Germline CDR1 and CDR2: SEHNR and FQNEAQ (reference sequence). The CDR3 is 14 residues long. In nucleotides, the CDR3 is TGTGCCAGCAGCCAGGACAGGAACACCGGGGAGCTGTTTTTT. This sequence encodes CASSQDRNTGELFF.

The chain couples TRBV7-8 to TRBJ1-6; D is unclear. The germline gives CDR1 SGHVS, CDR2 FQNEAQ. CDR3 length equals 18 residues. Trimming took off 2 bases at V and 0 bases at J, with 14 bases between the two ends. The CDR3 region has the DNA TGTGCCAGCAGCTTAACTCGCGGTCCTAGCTCCTATAATTCACCCCTCCACTTT. Translation gives CASSLTRGPSSYNSPLHF.